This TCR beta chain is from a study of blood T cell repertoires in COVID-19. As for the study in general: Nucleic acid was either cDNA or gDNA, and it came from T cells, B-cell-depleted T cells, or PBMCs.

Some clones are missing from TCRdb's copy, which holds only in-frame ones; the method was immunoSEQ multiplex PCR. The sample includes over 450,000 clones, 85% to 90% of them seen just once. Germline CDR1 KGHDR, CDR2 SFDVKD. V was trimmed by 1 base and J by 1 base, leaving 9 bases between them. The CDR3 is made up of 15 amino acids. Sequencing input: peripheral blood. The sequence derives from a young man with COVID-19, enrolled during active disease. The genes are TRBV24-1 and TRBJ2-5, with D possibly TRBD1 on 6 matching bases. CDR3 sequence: CATSDFRTAQETQYF. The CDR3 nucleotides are TGTGCCACCAGTGATTTCCGGACAGCCCAAGAGACCCAGTACTTC.